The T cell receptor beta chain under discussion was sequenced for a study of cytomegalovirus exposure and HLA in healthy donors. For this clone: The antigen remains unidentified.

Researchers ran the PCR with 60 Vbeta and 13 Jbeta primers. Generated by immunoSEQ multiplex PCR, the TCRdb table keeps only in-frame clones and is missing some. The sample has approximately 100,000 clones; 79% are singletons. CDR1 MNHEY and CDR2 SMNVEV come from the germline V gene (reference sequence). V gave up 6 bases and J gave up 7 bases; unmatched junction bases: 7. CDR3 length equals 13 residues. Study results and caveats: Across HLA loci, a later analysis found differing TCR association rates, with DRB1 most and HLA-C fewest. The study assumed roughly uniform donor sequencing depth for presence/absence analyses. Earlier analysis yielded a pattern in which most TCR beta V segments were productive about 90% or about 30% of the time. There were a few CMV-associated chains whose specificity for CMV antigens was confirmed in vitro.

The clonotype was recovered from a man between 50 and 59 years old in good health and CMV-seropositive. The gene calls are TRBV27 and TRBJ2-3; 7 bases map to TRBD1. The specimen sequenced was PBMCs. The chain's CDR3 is CASSRQGTYTQYF. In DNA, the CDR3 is TGTGCCAGCAGCAGACAGGGAACATATACGCAGTATTTT.